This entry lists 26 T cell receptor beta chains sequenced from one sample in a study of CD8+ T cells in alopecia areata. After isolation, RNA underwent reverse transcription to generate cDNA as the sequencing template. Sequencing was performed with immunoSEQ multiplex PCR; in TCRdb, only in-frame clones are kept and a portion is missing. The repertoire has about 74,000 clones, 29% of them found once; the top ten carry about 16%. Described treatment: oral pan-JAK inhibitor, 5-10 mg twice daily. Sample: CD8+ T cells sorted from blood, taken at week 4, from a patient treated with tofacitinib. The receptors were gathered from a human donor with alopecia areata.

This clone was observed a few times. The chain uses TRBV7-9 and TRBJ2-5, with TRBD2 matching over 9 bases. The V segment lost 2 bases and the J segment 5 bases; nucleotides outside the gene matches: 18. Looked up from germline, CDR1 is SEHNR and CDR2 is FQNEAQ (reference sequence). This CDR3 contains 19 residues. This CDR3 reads CASSLSVFGTSPDFETQYF. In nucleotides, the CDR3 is TGTGCCAGCAGCTTAAGCGTGTTTGGGACTAGCCCCGACTTCGAGACCCAGTACTTC.

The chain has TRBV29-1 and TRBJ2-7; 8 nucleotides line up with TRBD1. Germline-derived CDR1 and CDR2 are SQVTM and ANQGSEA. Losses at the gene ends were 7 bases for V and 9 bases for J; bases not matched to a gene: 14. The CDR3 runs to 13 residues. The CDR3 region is CSAKGQDSRGQYF. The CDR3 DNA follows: TGCAGCGCCAAGGGACAGGACTCCCGGGGGCAGTACTTC.

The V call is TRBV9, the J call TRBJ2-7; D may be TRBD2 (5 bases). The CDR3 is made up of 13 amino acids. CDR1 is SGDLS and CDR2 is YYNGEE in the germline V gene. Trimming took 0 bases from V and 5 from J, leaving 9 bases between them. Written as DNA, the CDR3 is TGTGCCAGCAGCGTAGAATGGGGAGACGAGCAGTACTTC. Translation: CASSVEWGDEQYF. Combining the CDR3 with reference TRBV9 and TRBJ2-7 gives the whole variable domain DSGVTQTPKHLITATGQRVTLRCSPRSGDLSVYWYQQSLDQGLQFLIQYYNGEERAKGNILERFSAQQFPDLHSELNLSSLELGDSALYFCASSVEWGDEQYFGPGTRLTVT.

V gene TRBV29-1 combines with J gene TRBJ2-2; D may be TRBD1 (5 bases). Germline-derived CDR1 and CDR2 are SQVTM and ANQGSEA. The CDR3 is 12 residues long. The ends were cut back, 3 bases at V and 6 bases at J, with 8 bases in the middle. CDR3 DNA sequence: TGCAGCGTTGACAGGGCTCCCGGGGAGCTGTTTTTT. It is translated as CSVDRAPGELFF.

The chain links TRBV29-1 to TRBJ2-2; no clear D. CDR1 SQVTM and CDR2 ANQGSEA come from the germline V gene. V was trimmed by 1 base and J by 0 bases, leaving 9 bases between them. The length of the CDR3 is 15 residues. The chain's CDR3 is CSVEARATNTGELFF. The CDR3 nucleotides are TGCAGCGTTGAAGCTAGGGCAACGAACACCGGGGAGCTGTTTTTT.

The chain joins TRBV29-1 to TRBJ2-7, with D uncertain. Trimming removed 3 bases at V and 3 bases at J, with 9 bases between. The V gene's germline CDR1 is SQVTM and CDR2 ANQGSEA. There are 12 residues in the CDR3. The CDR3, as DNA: TGCAGCGTTGAGAATACTTACTACGAGCAGTACTTC. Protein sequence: CSVENTYYEQYF.

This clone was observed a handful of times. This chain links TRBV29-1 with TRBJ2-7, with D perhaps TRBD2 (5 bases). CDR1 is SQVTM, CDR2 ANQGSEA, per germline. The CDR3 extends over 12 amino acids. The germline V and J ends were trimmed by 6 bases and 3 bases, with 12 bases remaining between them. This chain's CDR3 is CSVRVGYYEQYF. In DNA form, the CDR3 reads TGCAGCGTGCGGGTCGGCTACTACGAGCAGTACTTC.

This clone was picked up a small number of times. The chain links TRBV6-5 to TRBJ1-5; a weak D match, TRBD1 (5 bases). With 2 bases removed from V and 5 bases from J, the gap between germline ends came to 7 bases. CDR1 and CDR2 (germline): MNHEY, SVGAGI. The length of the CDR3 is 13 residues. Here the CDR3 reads CASSYGADQPQHF. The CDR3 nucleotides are TGTGCCAGCAGTTACGGGGCCGATCAGCCCCAGCATTTT.

Here the CDR3 DNA reads TGTGCCAGCAGCTTAGGCAGGGACGAGCAGTACTTC. This encodes CASSLGRDEQYF. V usage is TRBV11-2 and J usage is TRBJ2-7; D might be TRBD1 (5 bases). Between the trimmed V and J ends, which lost 1 base and 5 bases, there was a span of 6 bases. This CDR3 region has 12 residues. Per germline, CDR1 SGHAT and CDR2 FQNNGV.

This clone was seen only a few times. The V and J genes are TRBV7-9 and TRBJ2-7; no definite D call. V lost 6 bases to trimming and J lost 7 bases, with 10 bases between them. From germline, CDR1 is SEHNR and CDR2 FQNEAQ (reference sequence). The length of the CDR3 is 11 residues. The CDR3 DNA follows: TGTGCCAGCAGTTCCCCTGGGGAGCAGTACTTC. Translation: CASSSPGEQYF.

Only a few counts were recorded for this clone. DNA for the CDR3: TGTGCCAGCAGCTTAGGAGAAGAGACCCAGTACTTC. Its protein is CASSLGEETQYF. The chain uses TRBV11-1 and TRBJ2-5; D not resolved. V dropped 1 base and J dropped 3 bases, with 3 bases sitting between them. The CDR3 sequence is 12 residues long. Germline V gene lookup returns CDR1 SGHAT and CDR2 FQDESV (reference sequence). Filled out from reference TRBV11-1 and TRBJ2-5, the complete variable domain reads EAEVAQSPRYKITEKSQAVAFWCDPISGHATLYWYRQILGQGPELLVQFQDESVVDDSQLPKDRFSAERLKGVDSTLKIQPAELGDSAMYLCASSLGEETQYFGPGTRLLVL.

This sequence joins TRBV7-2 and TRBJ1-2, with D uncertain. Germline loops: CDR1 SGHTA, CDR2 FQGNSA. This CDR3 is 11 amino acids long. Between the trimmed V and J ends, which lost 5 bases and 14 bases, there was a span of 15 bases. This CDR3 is CASSPSDLETF. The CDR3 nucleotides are TGTGCCAGCAGCCCCTCCGATCTAGAGACCTTC.

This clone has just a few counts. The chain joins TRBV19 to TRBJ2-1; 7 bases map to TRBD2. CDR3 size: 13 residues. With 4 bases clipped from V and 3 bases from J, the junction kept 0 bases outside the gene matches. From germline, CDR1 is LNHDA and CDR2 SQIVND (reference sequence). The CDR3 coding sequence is TGTGCCAGTAGTAGGGACTACTACAATGAGCAGTTCTTC. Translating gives CASSRDYYNEQFF. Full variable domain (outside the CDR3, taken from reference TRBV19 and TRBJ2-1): DGGITQSPKYLFRKEGQNVTLSCEQNLNHDAMYWYRQDPGQGLRLIYYSQIVNDFQKGDIAEGYSVSREKKESFPLTVTSAQKNPTAFYLCASSRDYYNEQFFGPGTRLTVL.

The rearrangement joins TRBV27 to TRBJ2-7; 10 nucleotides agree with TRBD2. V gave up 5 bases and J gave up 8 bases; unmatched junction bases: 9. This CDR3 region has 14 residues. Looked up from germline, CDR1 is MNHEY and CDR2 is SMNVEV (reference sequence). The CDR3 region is CASSTSGTSVKQYF. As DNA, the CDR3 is TGTGCCAGCAGTACTTCCGGGACTAGCGTCAAGCAGTACTTC.

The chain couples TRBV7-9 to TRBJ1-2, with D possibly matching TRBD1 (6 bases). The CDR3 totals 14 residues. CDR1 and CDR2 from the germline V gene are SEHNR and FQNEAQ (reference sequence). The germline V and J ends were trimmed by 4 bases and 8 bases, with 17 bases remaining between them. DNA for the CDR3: TGTGCCAGCAGCTCACGACGGCAGGGGCTAGGCTACACCTTC. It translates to CASSSRRQGLGYTF.

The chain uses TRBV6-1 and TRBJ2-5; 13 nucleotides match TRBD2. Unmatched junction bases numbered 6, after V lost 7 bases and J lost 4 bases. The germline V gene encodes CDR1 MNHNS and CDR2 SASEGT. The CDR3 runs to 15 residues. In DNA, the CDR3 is TGTGCCAGCACCTTACTAGCGGGAGGGCCAGAGACCCAGTACTTC. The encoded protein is CASTLLAGGPETQYF.

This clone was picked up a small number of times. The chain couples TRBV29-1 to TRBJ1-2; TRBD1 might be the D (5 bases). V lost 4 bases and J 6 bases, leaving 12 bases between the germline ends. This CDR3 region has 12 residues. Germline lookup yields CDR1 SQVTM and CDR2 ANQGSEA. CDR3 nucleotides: TGCAGCGTTGGTTTCGTGGGGGATGGCTACACCTTC. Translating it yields CSVGFVGDGYTF.

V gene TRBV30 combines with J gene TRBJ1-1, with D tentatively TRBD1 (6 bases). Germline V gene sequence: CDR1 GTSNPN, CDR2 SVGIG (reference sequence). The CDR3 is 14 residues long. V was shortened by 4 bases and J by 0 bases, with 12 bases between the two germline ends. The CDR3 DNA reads TGTGCCTGGAACGAAGGGGGAGTGAACACTGAAGCTTTCTTT. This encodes CAWNEGGVNTEAFF.

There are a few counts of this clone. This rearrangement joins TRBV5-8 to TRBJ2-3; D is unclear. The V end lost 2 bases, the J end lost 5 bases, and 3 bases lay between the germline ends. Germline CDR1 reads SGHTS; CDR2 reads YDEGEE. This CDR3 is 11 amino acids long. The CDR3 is CASSLRDTQYF. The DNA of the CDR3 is TGTGCCAGCAGCTTAAGAGATACGCAGTATTTT. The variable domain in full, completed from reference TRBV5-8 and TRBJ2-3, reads EAGVTQSPTHLIKTRGQQATLRCSPISGHTSVYWYQQALGLGLQFLLWYDEGEERNRGNFPPRFSGRQFPNYSSELNVNALELEDSALYLCASSLRDTQYFGPGTRLTVL.

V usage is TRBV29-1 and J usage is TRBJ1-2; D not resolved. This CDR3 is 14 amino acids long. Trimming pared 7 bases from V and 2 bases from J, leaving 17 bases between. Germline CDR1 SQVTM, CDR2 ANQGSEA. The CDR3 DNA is TGCAGCGCGGGCGGGAGGGAGCCCAACTATGGCTACACCTTC. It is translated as CSAGGREPNYGYTF.

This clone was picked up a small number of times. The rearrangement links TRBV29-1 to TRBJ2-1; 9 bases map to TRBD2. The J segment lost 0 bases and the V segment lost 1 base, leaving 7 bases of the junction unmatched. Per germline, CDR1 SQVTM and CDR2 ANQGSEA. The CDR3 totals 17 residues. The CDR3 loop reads CSVEGSGSLSSYNEQFF. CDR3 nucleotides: TGCAGCGTTGAAGGTAGCGGGAGTCTTAGCTCCTACAATGAGCAGTTCTTC.

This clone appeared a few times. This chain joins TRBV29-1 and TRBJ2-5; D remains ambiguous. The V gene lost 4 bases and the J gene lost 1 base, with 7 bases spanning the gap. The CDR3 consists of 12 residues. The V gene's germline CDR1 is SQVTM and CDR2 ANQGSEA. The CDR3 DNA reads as TGCAGCGTTGTTTGGATCCAAGAGACCCAGTACTTC. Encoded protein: CSVVWIQETQYF.

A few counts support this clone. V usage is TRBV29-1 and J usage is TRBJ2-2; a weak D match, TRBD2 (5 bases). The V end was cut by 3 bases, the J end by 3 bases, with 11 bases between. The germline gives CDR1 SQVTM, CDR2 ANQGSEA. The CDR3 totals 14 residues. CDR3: CSVDSGGHTGELFF. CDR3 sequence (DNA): TGCAGCGTTGATAGTGGAGGACACACCGGGGAGCTGTTTTTT.

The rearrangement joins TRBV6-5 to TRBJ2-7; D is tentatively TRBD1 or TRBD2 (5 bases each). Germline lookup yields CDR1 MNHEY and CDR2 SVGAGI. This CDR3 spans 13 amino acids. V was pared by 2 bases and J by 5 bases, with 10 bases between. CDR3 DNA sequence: TGTGCCAGCAGTTACGGGGGTTTCGACGAGCAGTACTTC. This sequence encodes CASSYGGFDEQYF.

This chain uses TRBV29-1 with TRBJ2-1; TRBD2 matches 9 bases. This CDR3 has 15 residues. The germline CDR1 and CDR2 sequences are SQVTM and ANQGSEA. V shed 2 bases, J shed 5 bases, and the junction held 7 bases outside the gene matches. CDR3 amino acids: CSVEPVAGVHNEQFF. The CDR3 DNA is TGCAGCGTTGAACCCGTAGCGGGAGTCCACAATGAGCAGTTCTTC.

CDR3 region: CASSARLAGSSYEQYF. The CDR3 DNA reads TGTGCCAGCAGCGCCCGACTAGCGGGCAGCTCCTACGAGCAGTACTTC. The chain links TRBV7-9 to TRBJ2-7; 10 bases are a match to TRBD2. The V segment lost 5 bases and the J segment 0 bases; nucleotides outside the gene matches: 7. CDR3 length: 16 amino acids. CDR1 is SEHNR and CDR2 is FQNEAQ in the germline V gene (reference sequence).